One sample yielded the 22 T cell receptor beta chains listed below, sequenced in a study of T-cell reconstitution after alpha-beta-depleted transplantation in children. Construction of the TCRbeta library involved unique molecular identifiers. MiXCR, run by TCRdb on the PCR reads, gives a single entry per CDR3 protein. The sample holds roughly 500,000 distinct CDR3 sequences, about 33% seen once. This material consisted of PBMCs from the stem cell graft donor, taken from the stem cell graft. All receptors derive from a human donor who donated a stem cell graft to a child with aplastic anemia.

The chain combines TRBV7-2 with TRBJ2-1, with 11 nucleotides matching TRBD2. The CDR3 runs to 16 residues. Trimming removed 1 base from V and 6 bases from J; junction bases left unmatched: 5. CDR1 is SGHTA, CDR2 FQGNSA, per germline. The CDR3 DNA follows: TGTGCCAGCAGCTTAGTGGTTAGCGGGAGGGCCAATGAGCAGTTCTTC. Its protein is CASSLVVSGRANEQFF.

In this sample, this clonotype turned up a few times. This chain joins TRBV6-5 and TRBJ1-5, with a possible D match to TRBD1 (6 bases). The CDR3 runs 18 residues. V lost 0 bases and J lost 0, with 15 bases in between. Germline CDR1 is MNHEY and CDR2 is SVGAGI. The CDR3 region is CASSYSVRDNYSNQPQHF. For the CDR3, the DNA is TGTGCCAGCAGTTACTCGGTCCGGGACAATTATAGCAATCAGCCCCAGCATTTT.

This chain uses TRBV27 with TRBJ1-2; D ambiguous. The CDR3 is 12 amino acids. Germline V CDR1 and CDR2: MNHEY, SMNVEV (reference sequence). Trimming stripped 5 bases from V and 2 bases from J, with 6 bases between. This CDR3 is CASSPDNYGYTF. The CDR3 DNA is TGTGCCAGCAGTCCGGACAACTATGGCTACACCTTC.

The chain carries TRBV29-1 and TRBJ2-1; 8 positions agree with TRBD2. Germline values: CDR1 SQVTM, CDR2 ANQGSEA. The J segment lost 6 bases and the V segment lost 6 bases, leaving 19 bases of the junction unmatched. This CDR3 has 17 residues. The CDR3 DNA reads TGCAGCGTCGTACCGGGACTAGTCCCCGAACACGCCAATGAGCAGTTCTTC. Its protein product is CSVVPGLVPEHANEQFF.

With respect to this clonotype: This is likely a read error, given that the CDR3 carries no conserved phenylalanine or tryptophan at its end. The rearrangement links TRBV20-1 to TRBJ1-1; 8 nucleotides line up with TRBD1. This CDR3 has 14 amino acids. After removal of 0 bases from V and 5 bases from J, the junction contained 5 bases not matched to a gene. The germline CDR1 and CDR2 sequences are DFQATT and SNEGSKA (reference sequence). The CDR3 DNA sequence: TGCAGTGCTAGAGATGACAGGGGTTGGACTGAAGCTTTCTTG. It is translated as CSARDDRGWTEAFL.

The chain carries TRBV12-3 or TRBV12-4 and TRBJ1-5; D unresolved. Trimming removed 2 bases from V and 5 bases from J, with 4 bases in between. The CDR3 has 12 amino acids. The CDR3 DNA reads TGTGCCAGCAGTTTATTCGATCAGCCCCAGCATTTT. Its translation: CASSLFDQPQHF.

This clonotype was seen more than once but under ten times. The chain has TRBV19 and TRBJ2-3; TRBD2 is a possible D gene (6 bases). The CDR3 is made up of 13 amino acids. The V gene lost 10 bases and the J gene lost 0 bases, with 11 bases spanning the gap. CDR1 and CDR2 (germline): LNHDA, SQIVND (reference sequence). This CDR3 reads CATESGSTDTQYF. CDR3 sequence (DNA): TGTGCCACCGAGAGCGGGAGCACAGATACGCAGTATTTT.

This clonotype was seen more than once but under ten times. The V call is TRBV5-1, the J call TRBJ2-1; D is possibly TRBD1 (6 bases). The V and J ends lost 2 bases and 1 base respectively, with 10 bases between them. Per the germline V gene, CDR1 is SGHRS and CDR2 is YFSETQ. The CDR3 has 15 residues. CDR3 DNA sequence: TGCGCCAGCAGCTTAACAGGGCATTCCTACAATGAGCAGTTCTTC. Translating gives CASSLTGHSYNEQFF.

This CDR3 is CASSAEGRTTDTQYF. CDR3 sequence (DNA): TGTGCCAGCAGCGCAGAGGGGAGGACCACAGATACGCAGTATTTT. V and J are TRBV9 and TRBJ2-3, with TRBD2 as a possible D gene (6 bases). The CDR3 length is 15 residues. The V and J ends lost 3 bases and 2 bases respectively, with 13 bases between them. Germline CDR1 is SGDLS and CDR2 is YYNGEE.

This clonotype was detected a few times. The chain employs TRBV6-5 and TRBJ2-5, with TRBD2 matching 11 bases. The CDR3 consists of 14 residues. Germline CDR1 reads MNHEY; CDR2 reads SVGAGI. V lost 4 bases and J lost 4; bases outside the gene matches: 2. CDR3 nucleotides: TGTGCCAGCAGTTTAGCGGGAGGGCCAGAGACCCAGTACTTC. This codes for CASSLAGGPETQYF.

The rearrangement uses TRBV30 and TRBJ1-5; D unclear. The germline V gene has CDR1 GTSNPN and CDR2 SVGIG (reference sequence). Trimming removed 3 bases at V and 5 bases at J, with 11 bases between. CDR3 length: 13 residues. In nucleotides, the CDR3 is TGTGCCTGGAGCAGGCAGACGGATCAGCCCCAGCATTTT. Residues: CAWSRQTDQPQHF.

This clonotype was counted a few times. The rearrangement joins TRBV24-1 to TRBJ2-1, with D perhaps TRBD1 (6 bases). The CDR3 is 15 amino acids. The V end lost 6 bases, the J end lost 1 base, and 12 bases lay between the germline ends. Per the germline V gene, CDR1 is KGHDR and CDR2 is SFDVKD. CDR3 amino acids: CATSLDRGSYNEQFF. CDR3 bases: TGTGCCACCAGTTTGGATAGGGGGTCCTACAATGAGCAGTTCTTC.

In its sample, this clonotype was seen a few times. The V gene is TRBV19, the J gene TRBJ1-3, with D maybe TRBD1 (5 bases). V was pared by 4 bases and J by 4 bases, with 14 bases between. The length of the CDR3 is 15 residues. Germline values: CDR1 LNHDA, CDR2 SQIVND (reference sequence). The CDR3 DNA is TGTGCCAGTAGTACGGCCAGGGTGTCCGGAAACACCATATATTTT. Protein sequence: CASSTARVSGNTIYF.

The genes are TRBV7-9 and TRBJ2-5; D not resolved. V lost 7 bases and J lost 5, with 8 bases in between. The V gene's germline CDR1 is SEHNR and CDR2 FQNEAQ (reference sequence). CDR3 size: 11 residues. CDR3 sequence: CASTNSETQYF. In DNA, the CDR3 is TGTGCCAGCACCAATAGCGAGACCCAGTACTTC.

The chain carries TRBV29-1 and TRBJ2-1; 10 bases are a match to TRBD2. V was pared by 6 bases and J by 7 bases, with 9 bases of the junction left unmatched. Germline values: CDR1 SQVTM, CDR2 ANQGSEA. The CDR3 runs 14 residues. DNA of the CDR3: TGCAGCGTCCTCGAGCGGGAGGGCCGGAATGAGCAGTTCTTC. Protein product: CSVLEREGRNEQFF.

This clonotype is medium-sized in the sample. This chain connects TRBV7-9 to TRBJ2-5, with unresolved D. The CDR3 contains 14 residues. V was cut by 1 base and J by 3 bases, with 9 bases left in between. The germline gives CDR1 SEHNR, CDR2 FQNEAQ (reference sequence). CDR3 residues: CASSLDFKKETQYF. CDR3 nucleotide sequence: TGTGCCAGCAGCTTAGACTTCAAGAAAGAGACCCAGTACTTC. Full variable domain (missing parts from reference TRBV7-9 and TRBJ2-5): DTGVSQNPRHKITKRGQNVTFRCDPISEHNRLYWYRQTLGQGPEFLTYFQNEAQLEKSRLLSDRFSAERPKGSFSTLEIQRTEQGDSAMYLCASSLDFKKETQYFGPGTRLLVL.

V gene TRBV20-1 combines with J gene TRBJ1-1; D might be TRBD1 (5 bases). The CDR3 runs 13 residues. Germline CDR1 DFQATT, CDR2 SNEGSKA (reference sequence). The V end was cut by 5 bases, the J end by 2 bases, with 12 bases between. In DNA, the CDR3 is TGCAGTGCTTCGATGGGGGTCAACACTGAAGCTTTCTTT. Translating it yields CSASMGVNTEAFF.

Only a few counts were recorded for this clonotype. The V and J genes are TRBV15 and TRBJ2-7; D is possibly TRBD1 (5 bases). Trimming stripped 3 bases from V and 6 bases from J, with 15 bases between. The CDR3 sequence is 14 residues long. CDR1 LNHNV and CDR2 YYDKDF come from the germline V gene (reference sequence). The CDR3 spells CATSRTQGAFEQYF. CDR3 sequence (DNA): TGTGCCACCAGCAGGACGCAAGGGGCCTTCGAGCAGTACTTC. The entire variable domain, with the rest obtained from reference TRBV15 and TRBJ2-7, is as follows: DAMVIQNPRYQVTQFGKPVTLSCSQTLNHNVMYWYQQKSSQAPKLLFHYYDKDFNNEADTPDNFQSRRPNTSFCFLDIRSPGLGDTAMYLCATSRTQGAFEQYFGPGTRLTVT.

This chain links TRBV6-5 with TRBJ2-6; D may be TRBD1 (6 bases). Germline V gene lookup returns CDR1 MNHEY and CDR2 SVGAGI. With 4 bases removed from V and 1 base from J, the gap between germline ends came to 8 bases. This CDR3 is 15 amino acids long. DNA for the CDR3: TGTGCCAGCAGTTCTCAGGGGTCTGGGGCCAACGTCCTGACTTTC. It codes for CASSSQGSGANVLTF.

Only a few counts were recorded for this clonotype. The chain is built from TRBV28 and TRBJ2-1; possible D gene TRBD1, 7 bases. Trimming took 7 bases from V and 4 from J, leaving 17 bases between them. In germline, CDR1 is MDHEN, CDR2 SYDVKM. The CDR3 loop spans 15 amino acids. The CDR3: CASTPGGHVYNEQFF. CDR3 DNA sequence: TGTGCCAGCACCCCAGGGGGGCATGTATACAATGAGCAGTTCTTC.

This clonotype has a handful of counts. The rearrangement links TRBV7-9 to TRBJ2-5; TRBD2 is a possible D gene (5 bases). With 1 base removed from V and 2 bases from J, the gap between germline ends came to 8 bases. The germline V gene encodes CDR1 SEHNR and CDR2 FQNEAQ (reference sequence). The CDR3 is made up of 14 amino acids. The CDR3 sequence: CASSLGWEQETQYF. CDR3 coding DNA: TGTGCCAGCAGCTTAGGCTGGGAGCAAGAGACCCAGTACTTC.

This chain joins TRBV20-1 and TRBJ2-1; 9 nucleotides agree with TRBD1. This CDR3 is 15 amino acids long. V trimming: 2 bases; J trimming: 9 bases; junction bases outside the gene matches: 11. Germline CDR1 reads DFQATT; CDR2 reads SNEGSKA (reference sequence). CDR3 region: CSARPSGQGSSEQFF. CDR3 coding DNA: TGCAGTGCTAGACCCTCGGGACAGGGTTCTTCTGAGCAGTTCTTC.